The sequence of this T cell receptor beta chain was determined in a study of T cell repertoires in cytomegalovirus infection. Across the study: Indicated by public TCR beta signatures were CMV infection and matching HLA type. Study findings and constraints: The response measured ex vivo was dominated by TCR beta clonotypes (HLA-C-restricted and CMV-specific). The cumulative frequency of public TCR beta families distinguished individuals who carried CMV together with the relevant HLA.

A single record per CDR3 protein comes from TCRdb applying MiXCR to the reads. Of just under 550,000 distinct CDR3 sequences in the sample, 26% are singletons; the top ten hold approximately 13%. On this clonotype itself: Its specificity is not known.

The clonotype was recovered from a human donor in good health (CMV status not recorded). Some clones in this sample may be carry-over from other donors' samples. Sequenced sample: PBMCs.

CDR3 DNA sequence: TGTGCCAGTACCGCCCTGGGCTATGGCTACACCTTC. Translating it yields CASTALGYGYTF. The rearrangement uses TRBV19 and TRBJ1-2; D is unclear. Germline assignment: CDR1 LNHDA and CDR2 SQIVND (reference sequence). The V gene lost 7 bases and the J gene lost 4 bases, with 10 bases spanning the gap. The CDR3 is 12 residues long.